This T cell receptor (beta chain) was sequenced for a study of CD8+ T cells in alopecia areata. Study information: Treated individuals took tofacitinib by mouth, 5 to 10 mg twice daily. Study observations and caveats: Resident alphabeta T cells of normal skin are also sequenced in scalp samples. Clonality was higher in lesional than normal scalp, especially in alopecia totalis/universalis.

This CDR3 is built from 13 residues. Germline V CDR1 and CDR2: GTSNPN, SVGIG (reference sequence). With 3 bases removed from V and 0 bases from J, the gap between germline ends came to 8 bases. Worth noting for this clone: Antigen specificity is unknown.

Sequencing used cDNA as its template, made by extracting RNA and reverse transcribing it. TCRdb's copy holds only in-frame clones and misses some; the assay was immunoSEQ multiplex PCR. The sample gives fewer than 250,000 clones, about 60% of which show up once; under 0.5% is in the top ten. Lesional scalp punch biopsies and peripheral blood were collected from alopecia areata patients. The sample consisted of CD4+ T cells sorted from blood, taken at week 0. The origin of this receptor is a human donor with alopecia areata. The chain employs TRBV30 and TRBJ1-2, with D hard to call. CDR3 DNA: TGTGCCTGGAGGCAGCAAGCTAACTATGGCTACACCTTC. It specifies CAWRQQANYGYTF.